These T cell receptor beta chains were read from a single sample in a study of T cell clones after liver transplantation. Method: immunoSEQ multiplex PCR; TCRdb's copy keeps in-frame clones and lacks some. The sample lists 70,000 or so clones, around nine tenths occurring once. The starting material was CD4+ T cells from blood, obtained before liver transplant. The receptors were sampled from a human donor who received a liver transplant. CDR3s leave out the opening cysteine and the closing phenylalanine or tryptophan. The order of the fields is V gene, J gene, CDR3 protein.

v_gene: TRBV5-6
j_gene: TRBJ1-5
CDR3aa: ASSQAGISNQPQH

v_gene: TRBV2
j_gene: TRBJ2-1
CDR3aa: ASSEGGNYNEQF

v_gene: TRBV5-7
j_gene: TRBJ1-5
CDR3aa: ASSLSIRSQPQH

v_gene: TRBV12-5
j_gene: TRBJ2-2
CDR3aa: ASGLVRTENTGELF

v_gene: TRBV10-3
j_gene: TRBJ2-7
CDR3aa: ATLGTILPESSYEQY

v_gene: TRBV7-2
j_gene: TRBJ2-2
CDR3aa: ASSFRAGGNTGELF

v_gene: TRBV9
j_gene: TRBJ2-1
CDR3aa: ASSPSSGRLYNEQF

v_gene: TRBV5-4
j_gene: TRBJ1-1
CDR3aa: ASSSAQGITTEAF

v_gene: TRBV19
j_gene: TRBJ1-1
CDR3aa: ASSTRTGEAF

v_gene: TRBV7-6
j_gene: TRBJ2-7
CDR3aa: ASSLVGQGYEQY

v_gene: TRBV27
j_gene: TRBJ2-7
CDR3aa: ASSFFGSRVFYEQY

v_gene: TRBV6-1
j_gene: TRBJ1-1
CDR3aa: ASSEGTPDTEAF

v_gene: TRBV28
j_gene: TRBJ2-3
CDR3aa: ATKGVFDTQY

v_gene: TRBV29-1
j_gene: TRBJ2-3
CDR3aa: SVEGGLAGGRDTQY

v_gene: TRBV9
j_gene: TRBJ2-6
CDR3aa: ASSVAGGTNVLT

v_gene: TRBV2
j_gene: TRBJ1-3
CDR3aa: ASSEQLSGNTIY

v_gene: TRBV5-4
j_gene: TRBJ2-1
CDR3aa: ASSLGGLAGLGEQF

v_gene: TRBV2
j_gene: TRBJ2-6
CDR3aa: ASTGTGVPGANVLT

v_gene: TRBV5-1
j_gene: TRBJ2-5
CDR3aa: ASSPGQRRETQY

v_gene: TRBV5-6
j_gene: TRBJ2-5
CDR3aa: ASSSPGDGETQY

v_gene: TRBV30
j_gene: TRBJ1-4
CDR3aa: AWSVQKGPNEKLF

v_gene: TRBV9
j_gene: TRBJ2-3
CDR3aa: ASSVGQGISTDTQY

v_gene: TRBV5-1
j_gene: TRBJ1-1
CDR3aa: ASSLGVRGVNTEAF

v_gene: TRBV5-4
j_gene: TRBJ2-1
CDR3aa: ASSLAGAGDNEQF

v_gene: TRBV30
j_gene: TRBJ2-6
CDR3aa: AWSPGGTGANVLT

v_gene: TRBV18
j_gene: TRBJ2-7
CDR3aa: ASSPGTGVGEQY

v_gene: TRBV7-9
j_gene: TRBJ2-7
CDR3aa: ASSLERYEQY

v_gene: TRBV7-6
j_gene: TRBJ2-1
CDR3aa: ASSQLARSYNEQF

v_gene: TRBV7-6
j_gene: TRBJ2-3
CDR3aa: ASSRSSGNADTQY

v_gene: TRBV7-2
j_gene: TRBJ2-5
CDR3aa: ASSLVSRGGETQY

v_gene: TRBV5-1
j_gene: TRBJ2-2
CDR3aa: ASSQLAPPGTGELF

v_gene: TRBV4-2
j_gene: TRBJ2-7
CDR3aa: ASSQEVLAREQY

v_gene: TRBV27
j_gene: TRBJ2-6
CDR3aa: ASSLTKITSGRAGANVLT

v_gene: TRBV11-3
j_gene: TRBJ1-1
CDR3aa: ASSPPRGVGYTEAF

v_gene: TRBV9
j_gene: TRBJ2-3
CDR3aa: ASSPRGSTDTQY

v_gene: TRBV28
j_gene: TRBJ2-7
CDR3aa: ASSPDRATEQY

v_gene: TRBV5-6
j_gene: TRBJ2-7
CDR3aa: ASSRYFSYEQY

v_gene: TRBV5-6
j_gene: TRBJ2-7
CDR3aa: ASSARDSYEQY

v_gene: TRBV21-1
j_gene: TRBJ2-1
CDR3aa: ASSKWPRGGSPSSSYNEQF

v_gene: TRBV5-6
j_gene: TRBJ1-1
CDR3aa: ASSVLGVQVNTEAF

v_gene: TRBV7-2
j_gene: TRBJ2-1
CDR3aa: ASSLESGSYNEQF

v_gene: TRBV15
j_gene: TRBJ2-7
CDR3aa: ATSSYGTRRGEQY